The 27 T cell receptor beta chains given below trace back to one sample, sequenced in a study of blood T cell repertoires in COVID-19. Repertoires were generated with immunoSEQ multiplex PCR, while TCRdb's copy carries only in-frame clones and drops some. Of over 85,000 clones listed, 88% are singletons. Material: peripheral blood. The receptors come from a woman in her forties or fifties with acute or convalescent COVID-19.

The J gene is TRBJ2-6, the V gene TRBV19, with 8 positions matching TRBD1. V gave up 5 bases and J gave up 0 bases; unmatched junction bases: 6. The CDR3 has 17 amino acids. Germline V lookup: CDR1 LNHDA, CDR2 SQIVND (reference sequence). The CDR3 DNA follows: TGTGCCAGTAGTCCGGGGACAGGAAGCTCTGGGGCCAACGTCCTGACTTTC. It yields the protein CASSPGTGSSGANVLTF.

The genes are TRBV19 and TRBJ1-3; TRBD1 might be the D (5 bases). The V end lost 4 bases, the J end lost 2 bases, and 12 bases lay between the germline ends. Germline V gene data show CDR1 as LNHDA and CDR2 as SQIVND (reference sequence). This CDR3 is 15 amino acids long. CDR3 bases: TGTGCCAGTAGTAATTTGGGGGGGGCTGGAAACACCATATATTTT. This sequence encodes CASSNLGGAGNTIYF.

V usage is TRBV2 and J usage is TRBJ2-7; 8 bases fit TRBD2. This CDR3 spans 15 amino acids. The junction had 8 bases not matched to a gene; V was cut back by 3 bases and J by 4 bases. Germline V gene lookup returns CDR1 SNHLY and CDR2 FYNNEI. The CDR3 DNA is TGTGCCAGCAGTGACGGGAGGGGGGGCACTTACGAGCAGTACTTC. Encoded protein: CASSDGRGGTYEQYF. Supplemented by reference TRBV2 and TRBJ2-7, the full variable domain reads EPEVTQTPSHQVTQMGQEVILRCVPISNHLYFYWYRQILGQKVEFLVSFYNNEISEKSEIFDDQFSVERPDGSNFTLKIRSTKLEDSAMYFCASSDGRGGTYEQYFGPGTRLTVT.

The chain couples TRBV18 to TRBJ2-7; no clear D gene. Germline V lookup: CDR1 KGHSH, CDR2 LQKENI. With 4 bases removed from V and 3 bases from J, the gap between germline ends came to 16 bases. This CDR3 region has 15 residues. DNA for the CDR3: TGTGCCAGCTCACAAAGGTTCGGCAACAGCTACGAGCAGTACTTC. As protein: CASSQRFGNSYEQYF.

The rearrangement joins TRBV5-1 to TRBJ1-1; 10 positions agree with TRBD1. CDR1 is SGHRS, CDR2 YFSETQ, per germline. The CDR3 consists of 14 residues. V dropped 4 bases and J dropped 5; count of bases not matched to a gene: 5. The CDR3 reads CASSQGQGRTEAFF. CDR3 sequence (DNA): TGCGCCAGCAGCCAGGGACAGGGGAGGACTGAAGCTTTCTTT.

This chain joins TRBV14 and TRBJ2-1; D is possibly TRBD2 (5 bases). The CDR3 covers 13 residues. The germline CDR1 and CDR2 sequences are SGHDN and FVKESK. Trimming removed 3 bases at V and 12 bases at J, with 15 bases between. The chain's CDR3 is CASSQVRGGGQFF. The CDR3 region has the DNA TGTGCCAGCAGCCAGGTGCGTGGTGGAGGGCAGTTCTTC.

As DNA, the CDR3 is TGTGCCAGCAGCCCGATGGGTACAGTCTACTCTGGAAACACCATATATTTT. Translated: CASSPMGTVYSGNTIYF. The chain carries TRBV9 and TRBJ1-3, with D unresolved. Trimming took 4 bases from V and 0 from J, leaving 17 bases between them. The CDR3 consists of 17 residues. Germline CDR1 and CDR2: SGDLS and YYNGEE.

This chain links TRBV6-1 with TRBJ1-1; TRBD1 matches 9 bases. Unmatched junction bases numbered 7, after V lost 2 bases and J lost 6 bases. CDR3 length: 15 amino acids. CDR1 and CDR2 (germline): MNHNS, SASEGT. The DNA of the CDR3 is TGTGCCAGCAGTGAAATACAGGGGGCGTGGGCTGAAGCTTTCTTT. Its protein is CASSEIQGAWAEAFF.

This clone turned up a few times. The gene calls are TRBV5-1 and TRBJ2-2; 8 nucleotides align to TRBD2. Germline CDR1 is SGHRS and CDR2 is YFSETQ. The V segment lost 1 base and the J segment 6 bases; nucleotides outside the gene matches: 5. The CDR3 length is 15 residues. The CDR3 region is CASSLYAGGSGELFF. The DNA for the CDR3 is TGCGCCAGCAGCTTGTATGCGGGAGGTTCCGGGGAGCTGTTTTTT.

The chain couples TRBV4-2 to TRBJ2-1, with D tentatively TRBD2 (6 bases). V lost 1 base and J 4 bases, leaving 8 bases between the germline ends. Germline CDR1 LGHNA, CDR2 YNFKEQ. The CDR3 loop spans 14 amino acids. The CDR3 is CASSQAGVYNEQFF. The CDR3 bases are TGTGCCAGCAGCCAAGCGGGAGTGTACAATGAGCAGTTCTTC.

This chain's CDR3 is CASSPDWATDTQYF. The CDR3 DNA sequence: TGTGCCAGCAGTCCGGACTGGGCGACAGATACGCAGTATTTT. The rearrangement joins TRBV6-5 to TRBJ2-3; D might be TRBD2 (5 bases). Germline V CDR1 and CDR2: MNHEY, SVGAGI. Trimming took off 5 bases at V and 3 bases at J, with 12 bases between the two ends. CDR3 size: 14 residues.

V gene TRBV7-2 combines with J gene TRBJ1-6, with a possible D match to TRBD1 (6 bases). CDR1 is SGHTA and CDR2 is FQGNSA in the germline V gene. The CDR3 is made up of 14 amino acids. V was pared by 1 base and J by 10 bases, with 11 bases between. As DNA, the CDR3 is TGTGCCAGCAGCTTAGTAGGGGGAGAATCACCCCTCCACTTT. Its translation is CASSLVGGESPLHF.

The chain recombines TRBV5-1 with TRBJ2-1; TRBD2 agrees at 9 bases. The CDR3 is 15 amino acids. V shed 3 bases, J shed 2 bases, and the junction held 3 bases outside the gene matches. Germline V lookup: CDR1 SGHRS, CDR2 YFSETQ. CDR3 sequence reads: CASSSSGNTYNEQFF. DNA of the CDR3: TGCGCCAGCAGCTCTAGCGGGAATACCTACAATGAGCAGTTCTTC.

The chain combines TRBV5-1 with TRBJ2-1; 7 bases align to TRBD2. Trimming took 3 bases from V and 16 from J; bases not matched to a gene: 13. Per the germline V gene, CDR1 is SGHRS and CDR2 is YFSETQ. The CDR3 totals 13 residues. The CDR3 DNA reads TGCGCCAGCAGCTCCCGGGAGGCGGGAGAAGGATTCTTC. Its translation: CASSSREAGEGFF.

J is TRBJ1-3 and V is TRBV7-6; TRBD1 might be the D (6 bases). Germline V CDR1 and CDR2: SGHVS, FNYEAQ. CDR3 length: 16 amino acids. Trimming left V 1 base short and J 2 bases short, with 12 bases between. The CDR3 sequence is CASSLDPGVTGNTIYF. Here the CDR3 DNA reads TGTGCCAGCAGCTTAGATCCAGGGGTAACTGGAAACACCATATATTTT.

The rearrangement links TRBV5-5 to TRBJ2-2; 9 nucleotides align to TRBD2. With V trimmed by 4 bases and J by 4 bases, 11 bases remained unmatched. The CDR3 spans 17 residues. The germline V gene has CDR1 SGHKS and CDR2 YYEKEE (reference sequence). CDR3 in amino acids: CASSAVAGGPVTGELFF. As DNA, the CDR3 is TGTGCCAGCAGCGCGGTCGCGGGAGGGCCGGTCACCGGGGAGCTGTTTTTT.

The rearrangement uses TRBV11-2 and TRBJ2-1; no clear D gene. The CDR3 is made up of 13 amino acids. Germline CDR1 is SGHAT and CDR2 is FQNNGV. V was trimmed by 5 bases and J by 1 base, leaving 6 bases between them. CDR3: CASSTWSYNEQFF. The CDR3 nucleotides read TGTGCCAGCAGCACATGGTCCTACAATGAGCAGTTCTTC.

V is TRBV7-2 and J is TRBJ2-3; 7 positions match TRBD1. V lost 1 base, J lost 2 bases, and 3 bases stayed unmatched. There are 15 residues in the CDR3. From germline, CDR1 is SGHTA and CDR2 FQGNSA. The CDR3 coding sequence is TGTGCCAGCAGCTTAGACAGGGGTTCCACAGATACGCAGTATTTT. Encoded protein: CASSLDRGSTDTQYF.

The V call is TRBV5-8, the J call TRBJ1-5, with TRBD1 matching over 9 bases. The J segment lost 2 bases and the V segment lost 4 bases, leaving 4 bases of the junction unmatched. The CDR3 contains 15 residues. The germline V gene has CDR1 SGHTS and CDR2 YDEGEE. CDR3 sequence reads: CASSQGQGGNQPQHF. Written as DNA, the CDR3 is TGTGCCAGCAGCCAGGGACAGGGAGGCAATCAGCCCCAGCATTTT.

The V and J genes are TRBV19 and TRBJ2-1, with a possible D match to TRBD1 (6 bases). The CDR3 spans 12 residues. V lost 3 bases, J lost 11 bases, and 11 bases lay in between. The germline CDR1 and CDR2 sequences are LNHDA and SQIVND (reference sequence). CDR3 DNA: TGTGCCAGTAGTATCCGGGACACACAGCAGTTCTTC. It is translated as CASSIRDTQQFF.

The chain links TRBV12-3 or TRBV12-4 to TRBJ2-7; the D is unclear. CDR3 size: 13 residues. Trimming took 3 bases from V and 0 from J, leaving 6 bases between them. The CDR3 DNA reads TGTGCCAGCAGTTTGTCCGGCTCCTACGAGCAGTACTTC. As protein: CASSLSGSYEQYF.

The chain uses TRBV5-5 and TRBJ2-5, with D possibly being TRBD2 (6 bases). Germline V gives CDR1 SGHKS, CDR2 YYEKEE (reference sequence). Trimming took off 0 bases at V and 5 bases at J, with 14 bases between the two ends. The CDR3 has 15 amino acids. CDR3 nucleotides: TGTGCCAGCAGCTTGGCCGGAGGGTCGGGGGAGACCCAGTACTTC. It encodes CASSLAGGSGETQYF.

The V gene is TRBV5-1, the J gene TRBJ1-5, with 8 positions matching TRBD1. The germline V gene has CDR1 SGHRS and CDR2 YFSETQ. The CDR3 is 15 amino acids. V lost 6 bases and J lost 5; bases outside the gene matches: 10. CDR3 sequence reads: CASTATGGRDQPQHF. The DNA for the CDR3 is TGCGCCAGCACCGCAACAGGGGGGAGGGATCAGCCCCAGCATTTT.

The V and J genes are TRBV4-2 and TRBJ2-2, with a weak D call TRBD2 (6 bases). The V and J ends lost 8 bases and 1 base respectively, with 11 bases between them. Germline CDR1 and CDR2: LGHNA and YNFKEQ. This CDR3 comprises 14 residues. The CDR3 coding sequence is TGTGCCAGCGCCCGGGAGCAGAACACCGGGGAGCTGTTTTTT. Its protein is CASAREQNTGELFF.

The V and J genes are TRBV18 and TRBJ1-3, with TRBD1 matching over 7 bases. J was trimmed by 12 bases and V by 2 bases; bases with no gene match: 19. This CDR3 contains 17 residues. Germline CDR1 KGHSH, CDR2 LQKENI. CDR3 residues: CASSPTGQSSGAGGIYF. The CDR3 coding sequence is TGTGCCAGCTCACCAACGGGACAGAGCTCTGGGGCTGGGGGCATATATTTT.

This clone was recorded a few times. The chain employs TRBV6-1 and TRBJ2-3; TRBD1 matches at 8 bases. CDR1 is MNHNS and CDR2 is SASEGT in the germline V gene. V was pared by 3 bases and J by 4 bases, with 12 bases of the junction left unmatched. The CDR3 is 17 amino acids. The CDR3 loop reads CASSDIRDRRSPDTQYF. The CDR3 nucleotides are TGTGCCAGCAGTGACATCCGGGACAGGCGGTCTCCAGATACGCAGTATTTT.

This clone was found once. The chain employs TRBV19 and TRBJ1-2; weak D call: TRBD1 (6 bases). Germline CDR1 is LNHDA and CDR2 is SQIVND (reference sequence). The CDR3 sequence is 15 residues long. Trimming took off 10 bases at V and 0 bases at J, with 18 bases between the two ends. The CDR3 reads CATRTRGTANYGYTF. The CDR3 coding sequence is TGTGCCACCAGGACCAGGGGAACGGCTAACTATGGCTACACCTTC.